This TCR beta chain originates from a study of cytomegalovirus exposure and HLA in healthy donors. Trimming pared 8 bases from V and 4 bases from J, leaving 18 bases between. CDR3 length: 15 residues. The germline CDR1 and CDR2 sequences are MNHNY and SVGAGI (reference sequence). A remark on this clone: The antigen is undetermined.

General study findings and limits: Presence/absence results assume similar sequencing depth per donor, which may not hold. TCR beta sequences numbering around 15,000 were associated with HLA alleles at 0.05 false discovery rate in a later analysis.

PCR involved 60 Vbeta and 13 Jbeta primers. Generated by immunoSEQ multiplex PCR, the TCRdb table keeps only in-frame clones and is missing some. The sample shows approximately 130,000 clones, almost 85% of them seen only once. Sequencing was carried out using PBMCs. The rearrangement links TRBV6-6 to TRBJ1-5, with D possibly TRBD1 on 6 matching bases. The sequence came from a boy aged 2 to 10 in good health and CMV-seronegative. The CDR3 DNA is TGTGCCAGCCGTACCCACAGGGCGGAGAATCAGCCCCAGCATTTT. Translation: CASRTHRAENQPQHF.